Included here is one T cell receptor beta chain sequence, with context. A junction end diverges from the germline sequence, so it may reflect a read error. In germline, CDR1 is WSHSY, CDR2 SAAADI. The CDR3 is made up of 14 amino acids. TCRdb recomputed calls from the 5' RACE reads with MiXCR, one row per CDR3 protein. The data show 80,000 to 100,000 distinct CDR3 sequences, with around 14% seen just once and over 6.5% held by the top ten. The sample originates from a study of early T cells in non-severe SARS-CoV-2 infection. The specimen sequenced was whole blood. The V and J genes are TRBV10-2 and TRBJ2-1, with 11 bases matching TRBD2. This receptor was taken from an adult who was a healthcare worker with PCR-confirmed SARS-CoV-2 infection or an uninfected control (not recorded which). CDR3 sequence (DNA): TGCGCCAGCAGTACGACTAGCGGGATCAATGAGCAGTGCTTC. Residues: CASSTTSGINEQCF.